In its sample, the clone carrying this T cell receptor beta chain was seen many times. Its specificity is not known. The data were taken from a study of early T cells in non-severe SARS-CoV-2 infection. Study background: Chains were not paired, and sequencing was done on bulk RNA from unsorted whole blood.

Study conclusions and caveats: The matching step, a VDJdb search, favored anti-spike CD8 responses and missed private and CD4 specificities.

Each single cDNA molecule received a unique molecular identifier. TCRdb called the 5' RACE reads again in MiXCR, with one record for every CDR3 protein. The table includes approximately 50,000 distinct CDR3 sequences, 8.2% detected once. Germline assignment: CDR1 KGHSH and CDR2 LQKENI. The CDR3 loop spans 14 amino acids. Trimming took 3 bases from V and 8 from J, leaving 13 bases between them. The genes are TRBV18 and TRBJ2-2, with unresolved D. The sequencing sample was made of whole blood. The sequence was obtained from an adult who was a healthcare worker with PCR-confirmed SARS-CoV-2 infection or an uninfected control (not recorded which). In nucleotides, the CDR3 is TGTGCCAGCTCACCTCCTACGGCCGGAGGGGAGCTGTTTTTT. As protein: CASSPPTAGGELFF.